The 13 T cell receptor beta chains presented below share a single source sample, sequenced in a study of chemoradiotherapy in HPV16-positive cancers. Method: immunoSEQ multiplex PCR; TCRdb's copy keeps in-frame clones and lacks some. The profile covers about 13,000 clones, with approximately 86% appearing a single time and roughly 6.2% taken by the ten largest. Source: blood, taken from a patient who underwent chemoradiotherapy. These TCRs come from a human donor with HPV-associated anogenital cancer.

The chain combines TRBV9 with TRBJ2-7; maybe TRBD2 (5 bases). The CDR3 has 14 amino acids. Per the germline V gene, CDR1 is SGDLS and CDR2 is YYNGEE. The germline V and J ends were trimmed by 3 bases and 3 bases, with 13 bases remaining between them. The CDR3 loop reads CASSASGGNYEQYF. CDR3 nucleotide sequence: TGTGCCAGCAGCGCCAGCGGTGGGAACTACGAGCAGTACTTC.

This clone was picked up one time. This chain joins TRBV15 and TRBJ2-5; D ambiguous. Germline values: CDR1 LNHNV, CDR2 YYDKDF (reference sequence). Trimming took off 0 bases at V and 4 bases at J, with 9 bases between the two ends. The CDR3 length is 14 residues. The CDR3 sequence: CATSRDLLAETQYF. As DNA, the CDR3 is TGTGCCACCAGCAGAGATCTTCTGGCAGAGACCCAGTACTTC.

The chain is built from TRBV7-9 and TRBJ2-1; D possibly corresponds to TRBD1 (6 bases). The CDR3 has 16 residues. Germline V CDR1 and CDR2: SEHNR, FQNEAQ (reference sequence). With 5 bases removed from V and 0 bases from J, the gap between germline ends came to 14 bases. The CDR3 nucleotides are TGTGCCAGCAGCAGACGTCCGGACAGCTCCTACAATGAGCAGTTCTTC. It codes for CASSRRPDSSYNEQFF.

The rearrangement links TRBV25-1 to TRBJ2-1; D ambiguous. With 2 bases removed from V and 9 bases from J, the gap between germline ends came to 2 bases. In germline, CDR1 is MGHDK, CDR2 SYGVNS. This CDR3 is built from 10 residues. The CDR3 loop reads CASSEGEQFF. The CDR3 DNA sequence: TGTGCCAGCAGTGAAGGTGAGCAGTTCTTC. The complete variable domain, with remaining parts taken from reference TRBV25-1 and TRBJ2-1, reads EADIYQTPRYLVIGTGKKITLECSQTMGHDKMYWYQQDPGMELHLIHYSYGVNSTEKGDLSSESTVSRIRTEHFPLTLESARPSHTSQYLCASSEGEQFFGPGTRLTVL.

The chain couples TRBV7-8 to TRBJ2-3; 9 positions agree with TRBD1. The germline V gene encodes CDR1 SGHVS and CDR2 FQNEAQ. V lost 5 bases and J lost 3; bases outside the gene matches: 9. The CDR3 covers 16 residues. The CDR3 sequence is CASSLTGQGRTDTQYF. Written as DNA, the CDR3 is TGTGCCAGCAGCCTTACGGGACAGGGAAGGACAGATACGCAGTATTTT.

The chain links TRBV7-2 to TRBJ2-2, with TRBD2 matching over 8 bases. After removal of 6 bases from V and 7 bases from J, the junction contained 10 bases not matched to a gene. The length of the CDR3 is 15 residues. Germline-derived CDR1 and CDR2 are SGHTA and FQGNSA. DNA of the CDR3: TGTGCCAGCAGAATTCGGGGGGGGCCGGGCGGGGAGCTGTTTTTT. It encodes CASRIRGGPGGELFF.

This clone was recorded only once. The V and J genes are TRBV5-1 and TRBJ2-2, with D uncertain. This CDR3 is built from 14 residues. The germline CDR1 and CDR2 sequences are SGHRS and YFSETQ. Deletions cut 1 base from V and 5 bases from J, with 9 bases between. The CDR3 DNA reads TGCGCCAGCAGCTTGCCCAAGGATACCGGGGAGCTGTTTTTT. This encodes CASSLPKDTGELFF. Looking up the rest from reference TRBV5-1 and TRBJ2-2 gives the full variable domain: KAGVTQTPRYLIKTRGQQVTLSCSPISGHRSVSWYQQTPGQGLQFLFEYFSETQRNKGNFPGRFSGRQFSNSRSEMNVSTLELGDSALYLCASSLPKDTGELFFGEGSRLTVL.

The table lists this clone with a few counts. The chain joins TRBV4-2 to TRBJ2-6; D might be TRBD1 (5 bases). This CDR3 is 18 amino acids long. Trimming left V 4 bases short and J 2 bases short, with 18 bases between. Germline-derived CDR1 and CDR2 are LGHNA and YNFKEQ. CDR3 sequence: CASSRVESAGTGANVLTF. The CDR3 coding sequence is TGTGCCAGCAGCCGAGTAGAGTCCGCAGGGACTGGGGCCAACGTCCTGACTTTC.

This chain uses TRBV2 with TRBJ1-2; 11 positions match TRBD1. The germline V gene encodes CDR1 SNHLY and CDR2 FYNNEI. This CDR3 comprises 16 residues. Trimming cost V 7 bases and J 0 bases; bases outside gene matches: 7. Written as DNA, the CDR3 is TGTGCCAGCAATACGGACAGGGGGCAAGCTAACTATGGCTACACCTTC. Amino acid sequence: CASNTDRGQANYGYTF.

The rearrangement links TRBV19 to TRBJ1-3, with 8 nucleotides matching TRBD1. With V trimmed by 8 bases and J by 4 bases, 13 bases remained unmatched. This CDR3 is 16 amino acids long. Germline-derived CDR1 and CDR2 are LNHDA and SQIVND (reference sequence). The DNA for the CDR3 is TGTGCCAGTTGTGACGACGGGACAGGTTGGGGAAACACCATATATTTT. It specifies CASCDDGTGWGNTIYF.

This sequence joins TRBV15 and TRBJ2-1, with TRBD1 as a possible D gene (6 bases). CDR3 length: 17 residues. Trimming left V 3 bases short and J 3 bases short, with 18 bases between. The V gene's germline CDR1 is LNHNV and CDR2 YYDKDF (reference sequence). Written as DNA, the CDR3 is TGTGCCACCAGCAGGGGATCCGGGACAAACCTCTACAATGAGCAGTTCTTC. Its protein is CATSRGSGTNLYNEQFF.

This chain uses TRBV11-2 with TRBJ2-3; 9 bases fit TRBD2. Germline loops: CDR1 SGHAT, CDR2 FQNNGV. Trimming took 3 bases from V and 9 from J; bases not matched to a gene: 10. This CDR3 region has 15 residues. The CDR3 loop reads CASSFRAGGRVTQYF. As DNA, the CDR3 is TGTGCCAGCAGCTTCCGGGCGGGGGGGCGTGTGACGCAGTATTTT.

This chain uses TRBV5-1 with TRBJ2-1; TRBD2 matches 10 bases. The V gene end was trimmed by 0 bases and the J gene end by 9 bases; junction bases not matched to a gene: 6. The CDR3 sequence is 15 residues long. The V gene's germline CDR1 is SGHRS and CDR2 YFSETQ. CDR3 region: CASSLGSGGGIEQFF. In nucleotides, the CDR3 is TGCGCCAGCAGCTTGGGAAGCGGGGGGGGGATTGAGCAGTTCTTC.